This T cell receptor beta chain was sequenced for a study of blood T cell repertoires in COVID-19. Here immunoSEQ multiplex PCR was the method, and the copy in TCRdb shows in-frame clones only, minus some. Altogether approximately 25,000 clones are present, 80% to 85% being singletons, with the ten largest covering 7.5% to 9%. The V and J ends lost 3 bases and 2 bases respectively, with 7 bases between them. The CDR3 has 13 amino acids. Germline V lookup: CDR1 ENHRY, CDR2 SYGVKD. The specimen sequenced was peripheral blood. The clonotype was recovered from a human donor in a cohort sampled during active COVID-19. The chain has TRBV10-3 and TRBJ1-1; D unresolved. The CDR3 nucleotides read TGTGCCATCAGTGAAAGCCAAAACACTGAAGCTTTCTTT. This translates into CAISESQNTEAFF.